This T cell receptor beta chain was found in a study of identical twins (dated by TCRdb to about 2016). In terms of the full investigation: The study deep-sequenced TCR alpha and beta repertoires from monozygotic twins, unrelated adults of various ages and cord blood to test whether fetal clonotypes persist. To rule out contamination, the twin experiments were replicated at different times with different library preparation protocols. The study at large found these results: Compared with coincidental sharing between unrelated individuals, an excess of low generation-probability sequences was observed among out-of-frame TCR alpha sequences shared between twins. Recombination models systematically underestimated out-of-frame TCR alpha sharing in monozygotic twins but agreed with sharing between unrelated individuals. Abundant cord blood beta clonotypes carried fewer insertions; young adult naive repertoires showed a weaker similar trend, while memory repertoires showed none. Because the same donors could not be followed over many years, the conclusions relied on cross-sectional statistical analysis. Zero-insertion analyses could be partly confounded by invariant T cells such as MAIT and iNKT, although diverse VJ usage argued against such confounding for most clonotypes. In beta out-of-frame sequences, excess twin sharing was weaker, because having fewer shared sequences lowered the signal-to-noise ratio.

The receptor library was made with 5' RACE. This sample was sequenced with an Illumina HiSeq 2000. A universal primer binding site was introduced by template switching, and a unique molecular identifier was present in the final cDNA, enabling accurate counting of TCR cDNA molecules. First-strand cDNA for TCR alpha and beta chains was synthesized from specific primers in the conserved constant-segment region. To control for contamination, every cDNA library was double barcoded, receiving both a SMART-Mk sample barcode and Illumina barcodes. TruSeq adapter sequences and Illumina sample barcodes were added in two successive PCR steps. Sequencing of the TCR alpha and beta cDNA libraries was done on the Illumina HiSeq platform using custom primers. As for the original processing: MiGEC processed the raw reads to extract unique molecular identifiers, while MiXCR was used to determine the CDR3 positions. For each individual, recombination models were inferred using an EM algorithm with the repgenHMM and IGoR tools. The tcR package in R was used for shared clonotype analysis, with sharing normalized by the product of cloneset sizes. To study raw recombination free of thymic and clonal selection effects, out-of-frame nonproductive sequences were analyzed. TCRdb redid the processing of the public reads, applying fastp at Q25 and MiXCR, and retained in-frame beta chains. When rows share a CDR3 protein, they turn into one entry using the most common DNA and genes. V and J calls and clone size were set by TCRdb, not the authors. This sample is represented by more than 650,000 distinct CDR3 sequences; 6% to 6.5% of them were singletons. The ten largest account for around 1.7% of the sample.

Ends trimmed: V by 5 bases, J by 5 bases; bases unmatched to a gene: 6. CDR1 SGHDT and CDR2 YYEEEE are derived from the germline V gene. The CDR3 contains 14 residues, cysteine and phenylalanine counted. The DNA shown is the 42-base CDR3, in frame from base 1. Many counts were recorded for this clonotype. No cognate antigen has been identified for it. One base away there is no much larger clone; base qualities are not given. All donors were healthy Caucasians. Three unrelated non-twin adults were additionally sequenced: a male aged 18 to 30, a male aged 50 to 60 and a female aged 50 to 60. Miltenyi CD45RO+ enrichment and human naive T-cell isolation kits were used to isolate memory (CD45RO+) and naive T cells from PBMC.

The receptor was derived from a man aged 18 to 30 in good health. This sequence uses TRBV5-6 and TRBJ1-1, with 10 junctional bases fitting TRBD1. What was sequenced was naive T cells sorted from blood. The label giving this sample's cell subset or site can be read as: cells isolated with a human naive T-cell isolation kit. The encoded CDR3 is CASRKTGGGTEAFF. The nucleotide sequence is given as TGTGCCAGCAGAAAGACAGGGGGCGGGACTGAAGCTTTCTTT. The reference TRBV5-6 and TRBJ1-1 proteins fill in what lies around the CDR3, so the full variable domain reads DAGVTQSPTHLIKTRGQQVTLRCSPKSGHDTVSWYQQALGQGPQFIFQYYEEEERQRGNFPDRFSGHQFPNYSSELNVNALLLGDSALYLCASRKTGGGTEAFFGQGTRLTVV.